This T cell receptor beta chain was sequenced for a study of blood T cells in healthy people across ages. Then a second PCR, running about 6 to 12 cycles, was carried out with a sample-barcoded 5' primer and a J-beta primer mix. Each CDR3 protein is one row after TCRdb ran MiXCR on the 5' RACE reads. This table has around 800,000 distinct CDR3 sequences, around a quarter appearing once. About this clonotype itself: Its antigen is unknown.

After removal of 2 bases from V and 7 bases from J, the junction contained 16 bases not matched to a gene. The V gene's germline CDR1 is MNHEY and CDR2 SVGEGT. The CDR3 spans 18 residues. Study-wide results and caveats: Naive CD4+ cells and diversity were both higher in long-lived donors than in aged donors. Age brought a roughly linear fall in TCR beta diversity measured per million T cells. Without sorted subsets, naive and antigen-experienced compartments could not be conclusively compared.

These same records also appear under a second study, on T cells of mothers and their children. That work states: A few healthy Caucasian mothers, along with their six children, served as the donors.

Sample: blood. The chain couples TRBV6-2 or TRBV6-3 to TRBJ2-4; 8 bases agree with TRBD1. The receptor comes from a boy aged 10-17 years in good health. DNA for the CDR3: TGTGCCAGCAGTTACACCCAGGACAGGGTTGGAGTTCGTAACATTCAGTACTTC. Translated, it gives CASSYTQDRVGVRNIQYF.